This is a list of T cell receptor beta chains from one sample in a study of T cell responses to AZD1222 COVID-19 vaccine. Only in-frame clones appear in the TCRdb table, and some are missing; sequencing was by immunoSEQ multiplex PCR. The data hold 90,000 to 130,000 clones, with roughly 84% observed a single time. Sequenced material: peripheral blood, taken on day 0 of AZD1222 vaccination. The receptors come from an adult in good health. Each CDR3 is given with its conserved first and last residue. The D gene is left open where the match is weak.

V gene: TRBV6-1; J gene: TRBJ2-3; CDR3 length: 16; D gene: .; CDR3 protein: CASSEALAPSTDTQYF
V gene: TRBV5-1; J gene: TRBJ1-4; CDR3 length: 14; D gene: .; CDR3 protein: CASSLPRDIEKLFF
V gene: TRBV30; J gene: TRBJ2-3; CDR3 length: 17; D gene: TRBD2; CDR3 protein: CAWRVAGGLPSTDTQYF
V gene: TRBV27; J gene: TRBJ2-1; CDR3 length: 17; D gene: .; CDR3 protein: CASSLRGWGQTYNEQFF
V gene: TRBV7-9; J gene: TRBJ1-3; CDR3 length: 17; D gene: TRBD1; CDR3 protein: CASRSRGAPNSGNTIYF
V gene: TRBV4-1; J gene: TRBJ2-3; CDR3 length: 19; D gene: TRBD2; CDR3 protein: CASSQDPFRTSGATDTQYF
V gene: TRBV19; J gene: TRBJ1-1; CDR3 length: 14; D gene: .; CDR3 protein: CASSIRYLNTEAFF
V gene: TRBV19; J gene: TRBJ2-7; CDR3 length: 14; D gene: .; CDR3 protein: CASSDNRFPYEQYF
V gene: TRBV5-4; J gene: TRBJ1-6; CDR3 length: 15; D gene: TRBD1; CDR3 protein: CASSSYRGGNSPLHF
V gene: TRBV7-9; J gene: TRBJ2-2; CDR3 length: 17; D gene: TRBD2; CDR3 protein: CASGLAGGRALTGELFF
V gene: TRBV27; J gene: TRBJ2-7; CDR3 length: 14; D gene: .; CDR3 protein: CASSLGRPAYEQYF
V gene: TRBV29-1; J gene: TRBJ1-4; CDR3 length: 14; D gene: TRBD1; CDR3 protein: CSVAGQGAREKLFF
V gene: TRBV28; J gene: TRBJ1-5; CDR3 length: 13; D gene: .; CDR3 protein: CASSLMGGQPQHF
V gene: TRBV6-5; J gene: TRBJ2-7; CDR3 length: 14; D gene: TRBD1; CDR3 protein: CASRRPGQVYEQYF
V gene: TRBV10-3; J gene: TRBJ1-5; CDR3 length: 14; D gene: .; CDR3 protein: CAISDRGDPQPQHF
V gene: TRBV5-4; J gene: TRBJ2-3; CDR3 length: 16; D gene: TRBD1; CDR3 protein: CASSLYPGQAFGTQYF
V gene: TRBV14; J gene: TRBJ1-4; CDR3 length: 14; D gene: .; CDR3 protein: CASSLLLGRGKLFF
V gene: TRBV28; J gene: TRBJ1-2; CDR3 length: 16; D gene: TRBD1; CDR3 protein: CASRTRTGGVRYGYTF
V gene: TRBV24-1; J gene: TRBJ1-2; CDR3 length: 14; D gene: .; CDR3 protein: CATSDPLTGYGYTF
V gene: TRBV19; J gene: TRBJ2-3; CDR3 length: 14; D gene: .; CDR3 protein: CASRKEARGDTQYF
V gene: TRBV6-2/TRBV6-3; J gene: TRBJ2-5; CDR3 length: 13; D gene: .; CDR3 protein: CASSTGLAETQYF
V gene: TRBV19; J gene: TRBJ2-1; CDR3 length: 14; D gene: .; CDR3 protein: CASSGASSLNEQFF